The rows below give T cell receptor beta chains drawn from one sample of a study of cytomegalovirus exposure and HLA in healthy donors. Generated by immunoSEQ multiplex PCR, the TCRdb table keeps only in-frame clones and is missing some. The table includes some 200,000 clones, 80% to 90% detected once. Sequenced material: PBMCs. The origin of the receptors is a woman in her twenties or thirties in good health and CMV-seropositive. The CDR3 runs from the conserved cysteine through the conserved F or W. D genes are given only for firm matches. The size of a clone is reported for some rows only, either as once, few or many, or as a class for expanded clones.

abundance,j_gene,v_gene,d_gene,CDR3aa,CDR3nt
-,TRBJ1-1,TRBV6-5,-,CASRGVANTEAFF,TGTGCCAGCCGAGGCGTGGCGAACACTGAAGCTTTCTTT
few,TRBJ2-7,TRBV28,-,CASSSTGLEQYF,TGTGCCAGCAGTTCTACAGGGCTGGAGCAGTACTTC
-,TRBJ2-5,TRBV28,TRBD2,CASSGGRGGETQYF,TGTGCCAGCAGTGGAGGACGGGGGGGAGAGACCCAGTACTTC
-,TRBJ2-6,TRBV29-1,-,CSVASSGANVLTF,TGCAGCGTTGCCAGTTCTGGGGCCAACGTCCTGACTTTC
-,TRBJ1-2,TRBV7-2,TRBD1,CASSPTGTVDNYGYTF,TGTGCCAGCAGCCCAACGGGGACAGTAGATAACTATGGCTACACCTTC
-,TRBJ1-3,TRBV6-1,-,CASSEVPSGNTIYF,TGTGCCAGCTCGGAGGTGCCCTCTGGAAACACCATATATTTT
-,TRBJ1-1,TRBV11-1,-,CASSPRIPPRNTEAFF,TGTGCCAGCAGCCCTAGGATCCCTCCCAGGAACACTGAAGCTTTCTTT
-,TRBJ2-7,TRBV5-6,TRBD1,CASSLTGVGYEQYF,TGTGCCAGCAGCTTGACAGGGGTAGGATACGAGCAGTACTTC
few,TRBJ2-1,TRBV11-3,-,CASSLGLNNEQFF,TGTGCCAGCAGCTTAGGGCTTAACAATGAGCAGTTCTTC
few,TRBJ2-5,TRBV19,-,CASGGETQYF,TGTGCCAGCGGAGGGGAGACCCAGTACTTC
-,TRBJ2-1,TRBV5-1,-,CASSLGPTMSVYNEQFF,TGCGCCAGCAGCTTGGGCCCTACTATGTCCGTCTACAATGAGCAGTTCTTC
-,TRBJ2-7,TRBV15,-,CATSRVEGGAYEQYF,TGTGCCACCAGCAGAGTTGAGGGGGGGGCCTACGAGCAGTACTTC
-,TRBJ2-6,TRBV9,-,CASSPKLTVSGANVLTF,TGTGCCAGCAGCCCAAAGTTGACAGTCTCTGGGGCCAACGTCCTGACTTTC
-,TRBJ1-5,TRBV2,-,CASSAGGYSNQPQHF,TGTGCCAGCAGTGCGGGGGGATACAGCAATCAGCCCCAGCATTTT
-,TRBJ2-5,TRBV4-2,-,CASSQEAPGQGTQYF,TGTGCCAGCAGCCAAGAAGCACCGGGACAAGGGACCCAGTACTTC
-,TRBJ2-2,TRBV2,-,CASSPRDTGELFF,TGTGCCAGCAGTCCGAGGGACACCGGGGAGCTGTTTTTT
-,TRBJ2-7,TRBV6-5,TRBD1,CASSPRTGSYEQYF,TGTGCCAGCAGTCCCCGGACAGGAAGCTACGAGCAGTACTTC
-,TRBJ2-7,TRBV5-1,TRBD1,CASSLGTEPYEQYF,TGCGCCAGCAGCTTAGGGACAGAGCCCTACGAGCAGTACTTC
-,TRBJ1-2,TRBV6-5,-,CASSRGEGGYTF,TGTGCCAGCAGTCGCGGGGAGGGAGGCTACACCTTC
-,TRBJ2-7,TRBV2,-,CASSELGTRSYEQYF,TGTGCCAGCAGTGAATTAGGGACTCGCTCCTACGAGCAGTACTTC
-,TRBJ2-5,TRBV2,-,CASSVFPEKETQYF,TGTGCCAGCAGTGTGTTCCCAGAAAAAGAGACCCAGTACTTC
few,TRBJ2-7,TRBV28,-,CASRGQYEQYF,TGTGCCAGCAGAGGACAGTACGAGCAGTACTTC
-,TRBJ2-7,TRBV19,TRBD1,CASSLGGKTGGFKQYF,TGTGCCAGTAGTCTTGGAGGAAAGACAGGGGGATTCAAGCAGTACTTC
-,TRBJ1-2,TRBV18,TRBD1,CASSPGPGQALYGYTF,TGTGCCAGCTCACCGGGTCCAGGACAGGCCCTCTATGGCTACACCTTC
-,TRBJ2-6,TRBV2,-,CASSALRAGANVLTF,TGTGCCAGCAGTGCACTGAGGGCTGGGGCCAACGTCCTGACTTTC
-,TRBJ2-1,TRBV6-1,TRBD2,CASSEVRDYYNEQFF,TGTGCCAGCAGTGAAGTTCGGGACTACTACAATGAGCAGTTCTTC
few,TRBJ1-1,TRBV19,-,CASSSGARTEAFF,TGTGCCAGTAGTTCTGGGGCACGAACTGAAGCTTTCTTT
once,TRBJ2-7,TRBV7-9,-,CASSRDRTDYEQYF,TGTGCCAGCAGCCGAGATAGGACAGATTACGAGCAGTACTTC
-,TRBJ1-1,TRBV25-1,TRBD1,CASSGRQGQFGTEAFF,TGTGCCAGCAGTGGCCGACAGGGGCAATTCGGGACTGAAGCTTTCTTT
-,TRBJ2-7,TRBV6-5,TRBD2,CASSYSAGVMAYEQYF,TGTGCCAGCAGTTACTCGGCGGGAGTGATGGCCTACGAGCAGTACTTC
-,TRBJ2-7,TRBV7-6,-,CASSLAGLPQDEQYF,TGTGCCAGCAGCTTAGCAGGACTACCTCAAGACGAGCAGTACTTC
-,TRBJ1-2,TRBV5-1,-,CASSMGTTEYGYTF,TGCGCCAGCAGCATGGGGACAACCGAATATGGCTACACCTTC
many,TRBJ1-1,TRBV19,-,CASNDGTNTEAFF,TGTGCCAGTAACGACGGGACAAACACTGAAGCTTTCTTT
-,TRBJ2-2,TRBV6-5,-,CACRDSAVNGELFF,TGTGCCTGCCGGGACTCCGCCGTCAACGGGGAGCTGTTTTTT
-,TRBJ2-4,TRBV2,TRBD2,CASSGGLAGVGIKNIQYF,TGTGCCAGCAGCGGTGGACTAGCGGGAGTGGGTATTAAAAACATTCAGTACTTC
-,TRBJ1-1,TRBV4-1,-,CASSQDRRYRVRLVDTEAFF,TGCGCCAGCAGCCAAGATCGTCGATACAGGGTTCGTTTAGTGGACACTGAAGCTTTCTTT
-,TRBJ1-5,TRBV27,-,CASSLGGSNQPQHF,TGTGCCAGCAGTTTAGGGGGGAGCAATCAGCCCCAGCATTTT